Shown below are 6 T cell receptor beta chains from a single sample sequenced in a study of radiotherapy plus CTLA-4 blockade in lung cancer. Profiling relied on immunoSEQ multiplex PCR, and the TCRdb table lists in-frame clones only, not all of them. The table records 20,000 to 30,000 clones, 75% to 85% of them present only once. Sample: peripheral blood, taken from a patient treated with radiotherapy plus ipilimumab. The receptors originated from a human donor with non-small cell lung cancer that progressed on radiotherapy plus ipilimumab.

This clone was seen more than once but under ten times. A junction end diverges from the germline sequence, so it may reflect a read error. The chain joins TRBV7-9 to TRBJ2-3; D unclear. The CDR3 is 15 amino acids. Germline-derived CDR1 and CDR2 are SEHNR and FQNEAQ (reference sequence). This CDR3 reads CASSPSLKRTDTQYF. CDR3 nucleotide sequence: TGTGCCAGCAGCCCTTCCCTCAAACGCACTGATACGCAGTATTTT.

This chain links TRBV2 with TRBJ1-5; 7 nucleotides agree with TRBD1. Losses at the gene ends were 2 bases for V and 1 base for J; bases not matched to a gene: 2. The germline V gene encodes CDR1 SNHLY and CDR2 FYNNEI. The CDR3 spans 15 residues. Written as DNA, the CDR3 is TGTGCCAGCAGTGAATACAGGGGCAGCAATCAGCCCCAGCATTTT. This gives the protein CASSEYRGSNQPQHF.

This rearrangement joins TRBV7-9 to TRBJ1-5; 8 nucleotides line up with TRBD1. Looked up from germline, CDR1 is SEHNR and CDR2 is FQNEAQ (reference sequence). J was trimmed by 6 bases and V by 2 bases; bases with no gene match: 6. The CDR3 covers 15 residues. The CDR3 here is CASSLLYRGSQPQHF. CDR3 coding DNA: TGTGCCAGCAGCTTACTATACAGGGGGAGTCAGCCCCAGCATTTT.

This clone showed up just a few times. The rearrangement uses TRBV28 and TRBJ1-1; the D gene is possibly TRBD1 (5 bases). In germline, CDR1 is MDHEN, CDR2 SYDVKM. The CDR3 is made up of 14 amino acids. V was cut by 3 bases and J by 4 bases, with 12 bases left in between. Here the CDR3 reads CASSLTPGGTEAFF. CDR3 DNA sequence: TGTGCCAGCAGTTTGACCCCTGGGGGCACTGAAGCTTTCTTT.

J is TRBJ2-1 and V is TRBV6-6; 9 bases are a match to TRBD1. The CDR3 has 15 amino acids. Germline CDR1 and CDR2: MNHNY and SVGAGI (reference sequence). With 0 bases clipped from V and 8 bases from J, the junction kept 5 bases outside the gene matches. The DNA for the CDR3 is TGTGCCAGCAGTTACTCGGGACAGGGTGGAGATGAGCAGTTCTTC. Translation: CASSYSGQGGDEQFF.

In this sample, this clone turned up a few times. This chain connects TRBV19 to TRBJ1-1, with 8 bases aligning to TRBD1. The CDR3 is made up of 16 amino acids. Germline V gene lookup returns CDR1 LNHDA and CDR2 SQIVND (reference sequence). V was clipped by 4 bases and J by 0 bases; unmatched bases: 7. In DNA, the CDR3 is TGTGCCAGTAGTAACCCCTCAGGGGGCATGAACACTGAAGCTTTCTTT. Its translation: CASSNPSGGMNTEAFF.